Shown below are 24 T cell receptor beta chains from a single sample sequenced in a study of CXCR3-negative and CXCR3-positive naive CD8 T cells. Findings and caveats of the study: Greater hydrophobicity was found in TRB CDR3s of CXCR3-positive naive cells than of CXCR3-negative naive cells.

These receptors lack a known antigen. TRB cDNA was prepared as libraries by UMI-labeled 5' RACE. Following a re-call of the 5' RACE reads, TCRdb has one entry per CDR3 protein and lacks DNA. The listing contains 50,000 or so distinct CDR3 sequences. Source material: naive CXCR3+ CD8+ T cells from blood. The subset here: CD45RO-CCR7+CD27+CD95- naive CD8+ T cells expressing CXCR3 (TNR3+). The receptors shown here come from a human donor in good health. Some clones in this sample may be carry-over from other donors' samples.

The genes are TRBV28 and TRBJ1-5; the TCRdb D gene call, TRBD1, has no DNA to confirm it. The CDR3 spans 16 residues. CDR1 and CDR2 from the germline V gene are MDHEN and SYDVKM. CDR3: CASSFPLGGADQPQHF.

The CDR3 loop is CASSQARGFTGELFF. The chain joins TRBV4-3 to TRBJ2-2; the TCRdb D gene call, TRBD1, has no DNA to confirm it. Germline lookup yields CDR1 LGHNA and CDR2 YSLEER. The CDR3 has 15 amino acids.

The CDR3 is CSATGRETWYEQFF. The chain links TRBV20-1 to TRBJ2-1; as DNA is missing, the TRBD2 call by TCRdb cannot be tested. The CDR3 length is 14 residues. Germline V gene sequence: CDR1 DFQATT, CDR2 SNEGSKA (reference sequence).

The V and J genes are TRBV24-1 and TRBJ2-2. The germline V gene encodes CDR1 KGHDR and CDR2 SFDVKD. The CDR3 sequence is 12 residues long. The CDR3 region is CATSDLAGELFF.

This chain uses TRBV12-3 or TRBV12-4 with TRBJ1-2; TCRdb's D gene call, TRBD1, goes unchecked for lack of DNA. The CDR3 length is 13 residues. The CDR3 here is CASSPAGFYGYTF.

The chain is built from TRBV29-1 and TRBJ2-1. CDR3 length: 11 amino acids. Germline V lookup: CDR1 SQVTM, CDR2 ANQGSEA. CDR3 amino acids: CSTDPYNEQFF.

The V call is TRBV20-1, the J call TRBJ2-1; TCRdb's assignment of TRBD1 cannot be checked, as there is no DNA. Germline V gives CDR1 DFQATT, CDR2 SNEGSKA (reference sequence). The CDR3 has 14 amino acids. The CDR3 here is CSARPAFGGFEQFF.

CDR3 residues: CASSFKGPYGYTF. The chain carries TRBV7-8 and TRBJ1-2; without DNA, the TCRdb call of TRBD1 cannot be checked. The germline gives CDR1 SGHVS, CDR2 FQNEAQ. The CDR3 spans 13 residues.

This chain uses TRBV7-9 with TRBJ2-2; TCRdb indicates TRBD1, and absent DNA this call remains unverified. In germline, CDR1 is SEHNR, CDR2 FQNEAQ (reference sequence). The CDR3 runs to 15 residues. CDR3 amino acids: CASSRATVNTGELFF. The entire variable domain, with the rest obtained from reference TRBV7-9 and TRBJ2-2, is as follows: DTGVSQNPRHKITKRGQNVTFRCDPISEHNRLYWYRQTLGQGPEFLTYFQNEAQLEKSRLLSDRFSAERPKGSFSTLEIQRTEQGDSAMYLCASSRATVNTGELFFGEGSRLTVL.

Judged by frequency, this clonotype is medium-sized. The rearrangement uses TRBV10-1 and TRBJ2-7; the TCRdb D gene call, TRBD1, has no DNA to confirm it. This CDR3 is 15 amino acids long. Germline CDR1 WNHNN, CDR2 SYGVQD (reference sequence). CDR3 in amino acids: CASRASLTGLDEQYF.

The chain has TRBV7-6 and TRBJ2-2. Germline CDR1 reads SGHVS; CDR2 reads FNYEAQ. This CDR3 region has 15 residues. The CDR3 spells CASSLDGGDTGELFF. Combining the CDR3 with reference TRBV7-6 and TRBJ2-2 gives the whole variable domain GAGVSQSPRYKVTKRGQDVALRCDPISGHVSLYWYRQALGQGPEFLTYFNYEAQQDKSGLPNDRFSAERPEGSISTLTIQRTEQRDSAMYRCASSLDGGDTGELFFGEGSRLTVL.

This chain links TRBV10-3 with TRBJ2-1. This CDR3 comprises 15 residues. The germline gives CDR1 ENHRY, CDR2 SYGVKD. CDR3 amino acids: CAISESVSSYNEQFF.

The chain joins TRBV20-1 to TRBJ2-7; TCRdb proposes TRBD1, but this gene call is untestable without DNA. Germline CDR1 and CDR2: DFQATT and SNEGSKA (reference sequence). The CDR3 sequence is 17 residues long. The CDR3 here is CSARPHRGVPREYEQYF.

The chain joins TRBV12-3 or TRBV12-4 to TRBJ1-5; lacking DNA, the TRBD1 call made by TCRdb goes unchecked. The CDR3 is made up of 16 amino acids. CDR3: CASSLSLQGSAQPQHF.

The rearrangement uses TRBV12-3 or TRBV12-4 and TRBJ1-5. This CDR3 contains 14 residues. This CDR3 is CASSLGTSNQPQHF.

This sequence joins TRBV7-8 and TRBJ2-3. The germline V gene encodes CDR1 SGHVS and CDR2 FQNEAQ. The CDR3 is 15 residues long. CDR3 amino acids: CASSLLATGTDTQYF.

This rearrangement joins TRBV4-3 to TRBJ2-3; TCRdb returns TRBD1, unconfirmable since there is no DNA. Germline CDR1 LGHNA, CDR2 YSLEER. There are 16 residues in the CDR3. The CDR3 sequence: CASSQDPGGGTDTQYF.

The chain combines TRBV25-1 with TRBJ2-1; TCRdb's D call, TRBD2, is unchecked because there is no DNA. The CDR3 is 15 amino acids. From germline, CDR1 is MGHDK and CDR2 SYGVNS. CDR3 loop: CASSEALLHLNEQFF.

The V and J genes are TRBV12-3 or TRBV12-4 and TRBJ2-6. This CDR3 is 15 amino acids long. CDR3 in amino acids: CASSVGVSGANVLTF.

The CDR3 here is CAIAEGARETQYF. V usage is TRBV15 and J usage is TRBJ2-5; as DNA is missing, the TRBD1 call by TCRdb cannot be tested. CDR3 length: 13 amino acids. CDR1 LNHNV and CDR2 YYDKDF come from the germline V gene (reference sequence).

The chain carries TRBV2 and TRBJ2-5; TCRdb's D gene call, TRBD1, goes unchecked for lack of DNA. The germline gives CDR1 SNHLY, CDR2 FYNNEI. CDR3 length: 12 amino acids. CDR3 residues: CASVGSRETQYF.

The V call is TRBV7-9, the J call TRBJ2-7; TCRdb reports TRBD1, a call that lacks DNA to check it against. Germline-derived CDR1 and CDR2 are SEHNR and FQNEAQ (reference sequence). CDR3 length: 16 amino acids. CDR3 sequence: CASSSRHRQGMYEQYF. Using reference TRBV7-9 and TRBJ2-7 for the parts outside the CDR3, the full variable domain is DTGVSQNPRHKITKRGQNVTFRCDPISEHNRLYWYRQTLGQGPEFLTYFQNEAQLEKSRLLSDRFSAERPKGSFSTLEIQRTEQGDSAMYLCASSSRHRQGMYEQYFGPGTRLTVT.

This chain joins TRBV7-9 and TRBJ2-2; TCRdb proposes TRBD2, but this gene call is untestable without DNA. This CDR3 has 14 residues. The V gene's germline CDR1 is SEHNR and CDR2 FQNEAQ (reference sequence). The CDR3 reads CASGGLVDTGELFF.

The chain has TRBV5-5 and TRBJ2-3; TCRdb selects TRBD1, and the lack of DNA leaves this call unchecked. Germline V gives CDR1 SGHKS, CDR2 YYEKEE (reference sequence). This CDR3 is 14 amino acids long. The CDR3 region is CASSFRGRTDTQYF.